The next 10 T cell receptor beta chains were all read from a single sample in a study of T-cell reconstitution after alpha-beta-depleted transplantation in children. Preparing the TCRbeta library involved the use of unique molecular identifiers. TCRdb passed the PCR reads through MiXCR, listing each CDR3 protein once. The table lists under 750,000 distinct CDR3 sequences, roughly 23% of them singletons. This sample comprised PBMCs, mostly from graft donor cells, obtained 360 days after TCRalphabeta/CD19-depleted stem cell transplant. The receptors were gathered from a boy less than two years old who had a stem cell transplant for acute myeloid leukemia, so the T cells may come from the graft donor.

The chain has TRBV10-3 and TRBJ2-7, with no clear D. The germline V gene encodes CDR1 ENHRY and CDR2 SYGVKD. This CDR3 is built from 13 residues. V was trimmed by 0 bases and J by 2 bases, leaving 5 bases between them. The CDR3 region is CAISESGPYEQYV. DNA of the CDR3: TGTGCCATCAGTGAGTCCGGACCCTACGAGCAGTACGTC.

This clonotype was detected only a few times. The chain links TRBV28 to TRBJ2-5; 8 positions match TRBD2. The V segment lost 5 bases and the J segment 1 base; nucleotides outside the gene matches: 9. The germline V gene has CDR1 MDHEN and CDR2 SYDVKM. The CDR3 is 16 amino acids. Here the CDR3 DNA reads TGTGCCAGCAGTGCCAGACACGGGAGGGTCCAAGAGACCCAGTACTTC. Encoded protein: CASSARHGRVQETQYF.

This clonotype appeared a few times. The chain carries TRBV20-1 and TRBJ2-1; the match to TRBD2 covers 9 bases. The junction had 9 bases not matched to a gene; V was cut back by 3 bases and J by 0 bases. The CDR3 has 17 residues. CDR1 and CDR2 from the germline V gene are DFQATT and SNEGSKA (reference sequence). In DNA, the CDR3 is TGCAGTGCTAGTAGCCCTACTAGCGGGTCCTCCTACAATGAGCAGTTCTTC. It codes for CSASSPTSGSSYNEQFF.

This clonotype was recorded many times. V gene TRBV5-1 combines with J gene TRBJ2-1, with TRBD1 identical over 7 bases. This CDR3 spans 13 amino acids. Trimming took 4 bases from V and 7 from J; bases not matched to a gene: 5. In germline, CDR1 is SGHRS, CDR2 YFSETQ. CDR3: CASSPGQWNEQFF. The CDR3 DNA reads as TGCGCCAGCAGCCCGGGACAGTGGAATGAGCAGTTCTTC.

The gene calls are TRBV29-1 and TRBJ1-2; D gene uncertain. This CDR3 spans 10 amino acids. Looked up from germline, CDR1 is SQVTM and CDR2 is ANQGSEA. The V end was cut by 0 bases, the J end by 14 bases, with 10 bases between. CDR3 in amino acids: CSVEEQVITF. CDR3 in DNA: TGCAGCGTTGAAGAGCAGGTGATTACCTTC.

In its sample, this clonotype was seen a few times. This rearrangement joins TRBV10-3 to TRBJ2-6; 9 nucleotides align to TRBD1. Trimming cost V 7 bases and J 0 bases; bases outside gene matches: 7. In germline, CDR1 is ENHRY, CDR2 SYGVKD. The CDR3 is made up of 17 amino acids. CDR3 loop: CAINPGQGISGANVLTF. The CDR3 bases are TGTGCCATCAATCCGGGACAGGGTATCTCTGGGGCCAACGTCCTGACTTTC.

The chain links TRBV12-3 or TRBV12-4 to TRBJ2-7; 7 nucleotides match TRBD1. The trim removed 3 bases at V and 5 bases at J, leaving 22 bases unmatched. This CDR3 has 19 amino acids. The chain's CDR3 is CASSFIPGVVRQGGDEQYF. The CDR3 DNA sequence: TGTGCCAGCAGTTTTATCCCTGGGGTGGTCAGACAGGGTGGGGACGAGCAGTACTTC.

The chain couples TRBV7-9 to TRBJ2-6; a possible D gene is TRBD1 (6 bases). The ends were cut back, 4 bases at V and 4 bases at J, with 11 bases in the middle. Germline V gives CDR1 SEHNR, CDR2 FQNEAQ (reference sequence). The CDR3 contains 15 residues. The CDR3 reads CASSYAGAGANVLTF. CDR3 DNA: TGTGCCAGCAGCTATGCAGGGGCAGGGGCCAACGTCCTGACTTTC.

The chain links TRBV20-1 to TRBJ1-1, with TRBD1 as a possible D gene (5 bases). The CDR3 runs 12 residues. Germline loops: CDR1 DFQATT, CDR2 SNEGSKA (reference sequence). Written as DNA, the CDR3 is TGCAGGGCCGGGGACCCGAACACTGAAGCTTTCTTT. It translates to CRAGDPNTEAFF.

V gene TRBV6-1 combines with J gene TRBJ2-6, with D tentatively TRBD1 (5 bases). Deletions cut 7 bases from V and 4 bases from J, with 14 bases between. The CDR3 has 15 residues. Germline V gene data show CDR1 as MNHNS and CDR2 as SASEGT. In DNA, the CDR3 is TGTGCCAGCATCAACACAGGAACCGGGGCCAACGTCCTGACTTTC. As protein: CASINTGTGANVLTF.